This is a list of T cell receptor beta chains from one sample in a study of blood T cell repertoires in COVID-19. Libraries were prepared by immunoSEQ multiplex PCR; TCRdb keeps only in-frame clonotypes and omits some of them. This table holds about 150,000 clones, around nine tenths found once. Sequencing was carried out using peripheral blood. These receptors originate from a woman aged 65 to 85 with acute or convalescent COVID-19. The CDR3 runs from the conserved cysteine through the conserved F or W. The order of the fields is V gene, D gene, J gene, clone size, CDR3 protein, CDR3 DNA. D genes are given only for firm matches. Rows may omit the clone size; those that give it use once, few, many or a size class.

TRBV12-5	NA	TRBJ1-6	few	CASGLDWRPLHF	TGTGCTAGTGGTTTGGACTGGAGACCCCTCCACTTT
TRBV18	TRBD1	TRBJ1-1	NA	CASSPSTGGTEAFF	TGTGCCAGCTCTCCTTCGACAGGGGGCACTGAAGCTTTCTTT
TRBV21-1	NA	TRBJ1-4	NA	CASSKAEPGGPSTNEKLFF	TGTGCCAGCAGCAAAGCCGAACCAGGGGGCCCCTCAACTAATGAAAAACTGTTTTTT
TRBV30	NA	TRBJ2-7	NA	CAWSTSTREQYF	TGTGCCTGGAGTACCTCGACACGCGAGCAGTACTTC
TRBV5-1	NA	TRBJ1-1	NA	CASSPQVGANTEAFF	TGCGCCAGCAGCCCCCAAGTGGGGGCCAACACTGAAGCTTTCTTT
TRBV19	TRBD2	TRBJ2-5	NA	CASMGLAGGQETQYF	TGTGCCAGTATGGGTCTAGCGGGAGGCCAAGAGACCCAGTACTTC
TRBV6-2/TRBV6-3	NA	TRBJ1-2	NA	CASSPDRNYGYTF	TGTGCCAGCAGTCCGGACAGAAACTATGGCTACACCTTC
TRBV27	TRBD1	TRBJ1-4	NA	CASSPRQGLVSNEKLFF	TGTGCCAGCAGTCCGCGACAGGGACTGGTCTCTAATGAAAAACTGTTTTTT
TRBV2	NA	TRBJ1-4	few	CASSFLEQKWEKLFF	TGTGCCAGCAGTTTTTTAGAGCAAAAATGGGAAAAACTGTTTTTT
TRBV6-2/TRBV6-3	NA	TRBJ2-1	NA	CASSARGAAYNEQFF	TGTGCCAGCAGCGCACGGGGGGCAGCCTACAATGAGCAGTTCTTC
TRBV6-1	NA	TRBJ1-5	NA	CASSEARQNQPQHF	TGTGCCAGCAGTGAAGCGCGGCAGAATCAGCCCCAGCATTTT
TRBV7-2	NA	TRBJ2-5	NA	CASRRGGAQETQYF	TGTGCCAGCAGAAGGGGGGGGGCCCAAGAGACCCAGTACTTC
TRBV10-3	TRBD2	TRBJ2-1	once	CAISEFSGGANEQFF	TGTGCCATCAGTGAGTTTAGCGGGGGGGCCAATGAGCAGTTCTTC
TRBV2	NA	TRBJ1-4	NA	CASSRTAGEKLFF	TGTGCCAGCAGTCGGACAGCAGGTGAAAAACTGTTTTTT
TRBV5-1	NA	TRBJ1-6	NA	CASSLAGHNSPLHF	TGCGCCAGCAGCTTGGCAGGTCATAATTCACCCCTCCACTTT
TRBV7-7	TRBD1	TRBJ1-4	NA	CASSRTGGTNEKLFF	TGTGCTAGCAGCCGGACAGGGGGGACTAATGAAAAACTGTTTTTT
TRBV5-1	NA	TRBJ2-3	NA	CASSLMGGQSTDTQYF	TGCGCCAGCAGCTTGATGGGCGGACAGAGCACAGATACGCAGTATTTT
TRBV28	NA	TRBJ2-2	NA	CASSLEGTGELFF	TGTGCCAGCAGTTTAGAGGGCACCGGGGAGCTGTTTTTT
TRBV5-4	TRBD2	TRBJ2-1	once	CASRDLAGGDNEQFF	TGTGCCAGCAGGGATCTAGCGGGGGGGGACAATGAGCAGTTCTTC
TRBV5-4	TRBD1	TRBJ1-6	NA	CASSLTGGKGSPLHF	TGTGCCAGCAGTTTGACAGGGGGGAAGGGATCACCCCTCCACTTT